What follows are 21 T cell receptor beta chains derived from one specimen sequenced in a study of vaccination and CD4 T cells after COVID-19. The Oncomine TCR Beta short-read assay was what sequenced the DNA obtained from cultured CD4+ T cells. TCRdb redid the calling of the PCR reads with MiXCR, one entry per CDR3 protein. This table holds nearly 25,000 distinct CDR3 sequences, more than 30% found once. Time point here: late sampling 161 to 241 days after vaccination in a few convalescent patients. Sample treatment: approximately nine-day PBMC culture with coronavirus spike peptide pools or control peptides (ViraFEST assay). These receptors' targets are unknown. The sample here was CD4+ T cells from blood, cultured in vitro, taken about 7 months after SARS-CoV-2 vaccination. The receptors here all came from a human donor who had recovered from COVID-19.

The rearrangement joins TRBV28 to TRBJ2-1; 8 bases are a match to TRBD2. Germline V gene data show CDR1 as MDHEN and CDR2 as SYDVKM. Trimming at V came to 5 bases and at J to 9 bases, leaving 24 bases not matched to a gene. The CDR3 is made up of 19 amino acids. The CDR3 DNA follows: TGTGCCAGCAGTCTGACCTTTGGGAGCGGGAGAGGGTGGGGTGGTGAGCAGTTCTTC. This gives the protein CASSLTFGSGRGWGGEQFF.

The genes are TRBV20-1 and TRBJ2-5; 13 bases map to TRBD2. Germline CDR1 DFQATT, CDR2 SNEGSKA (reference sequence). The CDR3 covers 15 residues. Trimming at V came to 2 bases and at J to 4 bases, leaving 4 bases not matched to a gene. The CDR3 DNA reads as TGCAGTGCTAGAACTAGCGGGGGGGGGATAGAGACCCAGTACTTC. This sequence encodes CSARTSGGGIETQYF.

This clonotype has more than one count but fewer than ten. V usage is TRBV29-1 and J usage is TRBJ1-5; 11 bases match TRBD1. The CDR3 consists of 13 residues. With V trimmed by 6 bases and J by 6 bases, 4 bases remained unmatched. Germline CDR1 and CDR2: SQVTM and ANQGSEA. This CDR3 reads CSVLGQGGQPQHF. CDR3 DNA sequence: TGCAGCGTCCTGGGACAGGGGGGTCAGCCCCAGCATTTT. The whole variable domain, filled in from reference TRBV29-1 and TRBJ1-5, reads SAVISQKPSRDICQRGTSLTIQCQVDSQVTMMFWYRQQPGQSLTLIATANQGSEATYESGFVIDKFPISRPNLTFSTLTVSNMSPEDSSIYLCSVLGQGGQPQHFGDGTRLSIL.

The rearrangement links TRBV7-2 to TRBJ1-2; tentatively, D is TRBD1 (6 bases). The CDR3 runs 15 residues. Trimming removed 1 base at V and 2 bases at J, with 11 bases between. Germline values: CDR1 SGHTA, CDR2 FQGNSA. The CDR3 loop reads CASSLVSGANYGYTF. The CDR3 DNA follows: TGTGCCAGCAGCTTAGTCTCGGGGGCGAACTATGGCTACACCTTC.

This clonotype is medium-sized within its sample. The chain combines TRBV7-2 with TRBJ2-5; 8 bases align to TRBD2. Trimming at V came to 5 bases and at J to 1 base, leaving 3 bases not matched to a gene. There are 14 residues in the CDR3. Germline lookup yields CDR1 SGHTA and CDR2 FQGNSA. The CDR3 DNA reads TGTGCCAGCAGCCTGGGGACTAGCCAAGAGACCCAGTACTTC. It encodes CASSLGTSQETQYF.

The chain links TRBV4-1 to TRBJ1-2; 9 nucleotides agree with TRBD1. This CDR3 region has 16 residues. V lost 4 bases to trimming and J lost 10 bases; unmatched junction nucleotides: 16. The V gene's germline CDR1 is MGHRA and CDR2 YSYEKL. The chain's CDR3 is CASSLEASGTGRAYTF. CDR3 DNA sequence: TGCGCCAGCAGCCTAGAGGCTTCCGGGACAGGGAGGGCCTACACCTTC.

This clonotype was recorded once. J is TRBJ2-7 and V is TRBV18; D remains unclear. The ends were cut back, 2 bases at V and 1 base at J, with 6 bases in the middle. The CDR3 runs to 13 residues. Germline-derived CDR1 and CDR2 are KGHSH and LQKENI. DNA for the CDR3: TGTGCCAGCTCACCAAGTCAATCCTACGAGCAGTACTTC. Translated, it gives CASSPSQSYEQYF.

The table lists this clonotype with a few counts. The gene calls are TRBV6-1 and TRBJ2-7; D not certain. Trimming took off 6 bases at V and 2 bases at J, with 14 bases between the two ends. Germline CDR1 and CDR2: MNHNS and SASEGT. This CDR3 has 14 residues. DNA for the CDR3: TGTGCCAGCAGGCCGATGACGAACACCTACGAGCAGTACTTC. Protein sequence: CASRPMTNTYEQYF.

This clonotype has more than one count but fewer than ten. The chain joins TRBV27 to TRBJ1-5; D gene unclear. Trimming removed 5 bases at V and 0 bases at J, with 11 bases between. This CDR3 comprises 15 residues. CDR1 and CDR2 (germline): MNHEY, SMNVEV (reference sequence). CDR3 region: CASSPRPSSNQPQHF. The CDR3 DNA reads TGTGCCAGCAGTCCAAGACCTTCTAGCAATCAGCCCCAGCATTTT.

This rearrangement joins TRBV25-1 to TRBJ1-6, with D unclear. Between the trimmed V and J ends, which lost 0 bases and 10 bases, there was a span of 10 bases. Germline CDR1 is MGHDK and CDR2 is SYGVNS. The CDR3 contains 14 residues. In DNA form, the CDR3 reads TGTGCCAGCAGTGAATACCTGATTTCCTCACCCCTCCACTTT. This encodes CASSEYLISSPLHF.

This chain connects TRBV6-1 to TRBJ2-3; D remains ambiguous. This CDR3 is built from 11 residues. CDR1 and CDR2 (germline): MNHNS, SASEGT. V was shortened by 6 bases and J by 6 bases, with 7 bases between the two germline ends. The CDR3 here is CASSASDTQYF. The CDR3, as DNA: TGTGCCAGCAGCGCTAGTGATACGCAGTATTTT.

The chain joins TRBV18 to TRBJ1-5, with D unresolved. Germline V gene data show CDR1 as KGHSH and CDR2 as LQKENI. Trimming stripped 1 base from V and 0 bases from J, with 4 bases between. The CDR3 length is 14 residues. The CDR3 is CASSPLNSNQPQHF. The CDR3 bases are TGTGCCAGCTCACCACTGAATAGCAATCAGCCCCAGCATTTT.

The chain is built from TRBV29-1 and TRBJ2-7; a weak D match, TRBD2 (5 bases). Looked up from germline, CDR1 is SQVTM and CDR2 is ANQGSEA. The V end was cut by 6 bases, the J end by 1 base, with 10 bases between. The CDR3 length is 12 residues. The CDR3 spells CSVTKDSYEQYF. CDR3 DNA sequence: TGCAGCGTGACTAAAGATTCCTACGAGCAGTACTTC.

The rearrangement links TRBV6-2 or TRBV6-3 to TRBJ2-5; the D gene is possibly TRBD2 (6 bases). Trimming removed 2 bases at V and 2 bases at J, with 9 bases between. Germline V gives CDR1 MNHEY, CDR2 SVGEGT. The CDR3 runs 14 residues. In DNA form, the CDR3 reads TGTGCCAGCAGTTACCTCGGGAGACAAGAGACCCAGTACTTC. Translating gives CASSYLGRQETQYF.

CDR3 coding DNA: TGTGCCACCAGGGCTAGCACAGATACGCAGTATTTT. Translating gives CATRASTDTQYF. The chain is built from TRBV10-3 and TRBJ2-3, with D possibly being TRBD1 (5 bases). Germline CDR1 and CDR2: ENHRY and SYGVKD. The CDR3 length is 12 residues. The V end was cut by 10 bases, the J end by 0 bases, with 8 bases between.

This sequence joins TRBV27 and TRBJ2-1; 7 bases match TRBD2. The CDR3 has 15 amino acids. Germline V lookup: CDR1 MNHEY, CDR2 SMNVEV (reference sequence). J was trimmed by 7 bases and V by 6 bases; bases with no gene match: 12. The CDR3 DNA sequence: TGTGCCAGCAGGCCCCAAGAGGGAGGGCAGAATGAGCAGTTCTTC. Protein product: CASRPQEGGQNEQFF.

This clonotype was seen only a few times. The V and J genes are TRBV7-2 and TRBJ1-2, with D possibly TRBD1 on 5 matching bases. Trimming took 5 bases from V and 2 from J, leaving 12 bases between them. The germline V gene encodes CDR1 SGHTA and CDR2 FQGNSA. The CDR3 totals 14 residues. CDR3 region: CASSPGGSNYGYTF. In DNA form, the CDR3 reads TGTGCCAGCAGCCCTGGGGGTTCGAACTATGGCTACACCTTC.

The sample holds a few counts of this clonotype. The chain has TRBV20-1 and TRBJ1-5; the D is unclear. Trimming removed 6 bases from V and 0 bases from J, with 21 bases in between. The germline CDR1 and CDR2 sequences are DFQATT and SNEGSKA (reference sequence). The CDR3 extends over 17 amino acids. CDR3 region: CSARTPAMHYSNQPQHF. The CDR3 coding sequence is TGCAGTGCCAGAACGCCCGCTATGCATTATAGCAATCAGCCCCAGCATTTT.

V usage is TRBV7-9 and J usage is TRBJ1-1, with no clear D. This CDR3 has 13 residues. CDR1 and CDR2 from the germline V gene are SEHNR and FQNEAQ (reference sequence). Trimming cost V 3 bases and J 1 base, with 6 bases left between them. Here the CDR3 DNA reads TGTGCCAGCAGCTTTTGGGGGAACACTGAAGCTTTCTTT. Protein sequence: CASSFWGNTEAFF.

This clonotype was found a few times. The V call is TRBV18, the J call TRBJ2-3; D ambiguous. Per the germline V gene, CDR1 is KGHSH and CDR2 is LQKENI. The CDR3 is 13 residues long. V lost 2 bases and J 3 bases, leaving 6 bases between the germline ends. The CDR3 spells CASSPRDTDTQYF. Here the CDR3 DNA reads TGTGCCAGCTCACCAAGGGATACAGATACGCAGTATTTT.

The rearrangement uses TRBV29-1 and TRBJ2-1, with 9 bases that match TRBD2. V lost 4 bases, J lost 7 bases, and 5 bases stayed unmatched. The CDR3 consists of 13 residues. Germline-derived CDR1 and CDR2 are SQVTM and ANQGSEA. CDR3 region: CSVGLAVRNEQFF. CDR3 bases: TGCAGCGTTGGACTAGCGGTGAGGAATGAGCAGTTCTTC.